This TCR beta chain stems from a study of T cells after yellow fever vaccination. Study overall: Where fractions had low cell numbers, libraries were prepared from them with the SMART-Seq v4 Ultra Low Input RNA kit. Broader study findings: Clonotype sharing between CD4 and CD8 compartments was small.

V lost 10 bases and J lost 0, with 13 bases in between. The CDR3 spans 15 residues. CDR1 is MDHEN, CDR2 SYDVKM, per germline. This clonotype was counted between two and nine times. Its antigen is still unknown. Template-switching 5'RACE yielded the TCR cDNA; a universal primer site and UMIs were added in the process. TCRdb ran MiXCR on the 5' RACE reads and lists one entry per CDR3 protein. The table has approximately 450,000 distinct CDR3 sequences, roughly a sixth seen once. The sample here was PBMCs, taken before the yellow fever booster vaccination. This clonotype was obtained from a man between 18 and 35 years old who received the YFV17D yellow fever vaccine. This chain uses TRBV28 with TRBJ2-6; a possible D gene is TRBD2 (5 bases). CDR3 DNA sequence: TGTGCCACCAGCGGCGGGCCCTCTGGGGCCAACGTCCTGACTTTC. It yields the protein CATSGGPSGANVLTF.